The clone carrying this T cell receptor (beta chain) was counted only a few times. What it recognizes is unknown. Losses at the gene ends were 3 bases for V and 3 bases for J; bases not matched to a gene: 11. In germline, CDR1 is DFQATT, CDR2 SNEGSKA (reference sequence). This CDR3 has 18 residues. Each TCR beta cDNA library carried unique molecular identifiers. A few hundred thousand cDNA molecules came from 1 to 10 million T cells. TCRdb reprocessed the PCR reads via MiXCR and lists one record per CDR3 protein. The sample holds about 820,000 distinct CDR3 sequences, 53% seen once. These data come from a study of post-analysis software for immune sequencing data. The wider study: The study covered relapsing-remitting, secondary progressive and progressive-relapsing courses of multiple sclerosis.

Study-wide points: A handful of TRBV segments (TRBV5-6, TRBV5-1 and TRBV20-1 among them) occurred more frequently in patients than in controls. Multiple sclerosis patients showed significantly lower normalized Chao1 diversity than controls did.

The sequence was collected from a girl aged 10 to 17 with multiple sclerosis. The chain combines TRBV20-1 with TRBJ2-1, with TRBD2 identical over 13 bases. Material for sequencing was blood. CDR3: CSARVWGLAGSSYNEQFF. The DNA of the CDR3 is TGCAGTGCTAGGGTGTGGGGACTAGCGGGATCCAGCTACAATGAGCAGTTCTTC.